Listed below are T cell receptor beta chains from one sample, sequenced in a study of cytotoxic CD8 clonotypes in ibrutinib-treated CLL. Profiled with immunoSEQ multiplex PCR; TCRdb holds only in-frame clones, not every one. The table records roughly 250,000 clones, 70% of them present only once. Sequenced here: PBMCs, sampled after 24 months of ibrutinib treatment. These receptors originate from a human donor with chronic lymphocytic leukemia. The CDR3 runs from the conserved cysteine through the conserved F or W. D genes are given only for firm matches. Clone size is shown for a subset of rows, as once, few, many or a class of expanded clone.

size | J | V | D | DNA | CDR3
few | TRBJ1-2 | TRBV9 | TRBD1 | TGTGCCAGCAGCGCAGGCCTTGGACAGGGGGCGGAGGGCTACACCTTC | CASSAGLGQGAEGYTF
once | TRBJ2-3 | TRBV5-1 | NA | TGCGCCAGCACCAGGGCAGGGGGCACAGATACGCAGTATTTT | CASTRAGGTDTQYF
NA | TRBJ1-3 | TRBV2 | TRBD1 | TGTGCCAGTAAACAGGGGGGAAACACCATATATTTT | CASKQGGNTIYF
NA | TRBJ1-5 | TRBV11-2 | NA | TGTGCCAGCAGCTTAGGGCAGGGTAGTGAGCCCCAGCATTTT | CASSLGQGSEPQHF
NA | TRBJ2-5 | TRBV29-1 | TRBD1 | TGCAGCGTGGGGGCGACAGGGCGGGAGACCCAGTACTTC | CSVGATGRETQYF
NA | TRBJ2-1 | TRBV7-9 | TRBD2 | TGTGCCAGCAGCCGGACTAGCGCTAACAATGAGCAGTTCTTC | CASSRTSANNEQFF
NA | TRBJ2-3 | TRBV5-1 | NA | TGCGCCAGCAGCTTGTCCGGCCAGGCTTACACAGATACGCAGTATTTT | CASSLSGQAYTDTQYF
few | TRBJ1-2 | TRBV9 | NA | TGTGCCAGCAGTCTTCGAGACTCTAACTATGGCTACACCTTC | CASSLRDSNYGYTF
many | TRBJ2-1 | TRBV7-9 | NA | TGTGCCAGCAGCCCGAAGGCACTTGCAAGCGCCGGGGCTAATGAGCAGTTCTTC | CASSPKALASAGANEQFF
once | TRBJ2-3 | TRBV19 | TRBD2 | TGTGCCAGTAGTATAGGACTAGCGGGAGATGGTGATACGCAGTATTTT | CASSIGLAGDGDTQYF
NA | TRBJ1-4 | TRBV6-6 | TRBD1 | TGTGCCAGCAGACAGGGGAATGAAAAACTGTTTTTT | CASRQGNEKLFF
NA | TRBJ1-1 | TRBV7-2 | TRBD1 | TGTGCCAGCAGCTGGGACAGGAACACTGAAGCTTTCTTT | CASSWDRNTEAFF
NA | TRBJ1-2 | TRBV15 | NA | TGTGCCACCAGCAGAGATCTTCAACAGGCAGAGGGCTACACCTTC | CATSRDLQQAEGYTF
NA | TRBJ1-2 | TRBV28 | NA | TGTGCCAGCAGCTTCGGACTACTGGTCGGCTACACCTTC | CASSFGLLVGYTF
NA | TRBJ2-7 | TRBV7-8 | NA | TGTGCCAGCAGCTTTTACGGAACCTACGAGCAGTACTTC | CASSFYGTYEQYF
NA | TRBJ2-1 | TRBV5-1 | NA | TGCGCCAGCAGCTTGGAATTGGCGAGCCGCGATGAGCAGTTCTTC | CASSLELASRDEQFF
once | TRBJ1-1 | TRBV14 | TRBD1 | TGTGCCAGCAGCCACCGGGACAGAGAAGCTTTCTTT | CASSHRDREAFF
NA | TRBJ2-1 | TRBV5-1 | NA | TGCGCCAGCAGCTTCACAGGGTCGAGCTCCTACAATGAGCAGTTCTTC | CASSFTGSSSYNEQFF
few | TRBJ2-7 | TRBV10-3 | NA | TGTGCCATCAGTGAGTCGTACAGGATGTACGAGCAGTACTTC | CAISESYRMYEQYF
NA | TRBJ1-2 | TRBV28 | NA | TGTGCCAGCAGTTTAGCACTTCTCTCTGGCTACACCTTC | CASSLALLSGYTF
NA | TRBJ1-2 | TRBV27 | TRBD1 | TGTGCCAGCAGTCTCGGACAGGGTTATGGCTACACCTTC | CASSLGQGYGYTF
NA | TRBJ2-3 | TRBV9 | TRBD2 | TGTGCCAGCAGCCCCCAAGCGGGAGTAGGTGATACGCAGTATTTT | CASSPQAGVGDTQYF
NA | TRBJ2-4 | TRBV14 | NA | TGTGCCAGCAGCCTTCCAGGAAACATTCAGTACTTC | CASSLPGNIQYF
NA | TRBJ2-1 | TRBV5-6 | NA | TGTGCCAGCAGCACAGGGCACGGCAATGAGCAGTTCTTC | CASSTGHGNEQFF
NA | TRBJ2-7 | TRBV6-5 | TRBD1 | TGTGCCAGCAGGACGGACAGGGGCATATCCTACGAGCAGTACTTC | CASRTDRGISYEQYF
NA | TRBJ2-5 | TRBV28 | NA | TGTGCCAGCAAACCCCCGTGGACCTTGGAGACCCAGTACTTC | CASKPPWTLETQYF
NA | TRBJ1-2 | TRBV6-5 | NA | TGTGCCAGCAGTCCGGACGGGGAGTATGGCTACACCTTC | CASSPDGEYGYTF
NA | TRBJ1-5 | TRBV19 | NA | TGTGCCAGTAGTATAGATCTCTCGAGGGGACCCCATTATAGCAATCAGCCCCAGCATTTT | CASSIDLSRGPHYSNQPQHF
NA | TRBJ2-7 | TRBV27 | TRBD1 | TGTGCCAGCAGTTGGACAGGGATCTCCTACGAGCAGTACTTC | CASSWTGISYEQYF
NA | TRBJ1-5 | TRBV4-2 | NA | TGTGCCAGCAGCCAAGGAATGGGCAATCAGCCCCAGCATTTT | CASSQGMGNQPQHF
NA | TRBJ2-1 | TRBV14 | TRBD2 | TGTGCCAGCAGCCGGACTAGCGGAGGGGGATACAATGAGCAGTTCTTC | CASSRTSGGGYNEQFF
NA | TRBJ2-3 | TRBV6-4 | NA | TGTGCCAGCAGTGACTCTATCGGGCAGACTAGCACAGATACGCAGTATTTT | CASSDSIGQTSTDTQYF
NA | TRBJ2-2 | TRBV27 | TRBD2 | TGTGCCACCTCAGACGGGACTAGCGGCGGGGAGCTGTTTTTT | CATSDGTSGGELFF
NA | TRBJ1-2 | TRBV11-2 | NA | TGTGCCAGCAGCGCCCACGGGGGCAATACGTTTGGCTACACCTTC | CASSAHGGNTFGYTF
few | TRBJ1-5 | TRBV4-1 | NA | TGCGCCAGCAGCCAAGATCCCAATCAGCCCCAGCATTTT | CASSQDPNQPQHF
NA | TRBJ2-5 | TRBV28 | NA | TGTGCCAGCGAGCTTCAAAGCTTGGAGACCCAGTACTTC | CASELQSLETQYF
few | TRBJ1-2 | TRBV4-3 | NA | TGCGCCAGCAGCCAAGATCTGTCGGCCGGCTATGGCTACACCTTC | CASSQDLSAGYGYTF
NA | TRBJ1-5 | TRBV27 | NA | TGTGCCAGCAGTTCGACGAGCAGCAATCAGCCCCAGCATTTT | CASSSTSSNQPQHF
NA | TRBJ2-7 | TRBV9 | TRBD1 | TGTGCCAGCAGTCGAGACGACAGGGGCGTCTACGAGCAGTACTTC | CASSRDDRGVYEQYF
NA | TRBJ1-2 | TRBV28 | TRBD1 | TGTGCCACCTCGGACAGGGGGCGCGGCTACACCTTC | CATSDRGRGYTF
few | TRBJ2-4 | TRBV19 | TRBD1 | TGTGCCAGTAGTATAGCGACAGGGGGCATTCAGTACTTC | CASSIATGGIQYF
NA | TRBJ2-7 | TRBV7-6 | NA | TGTGCCAGCAGCTTCGGGTCTACCAGTCGCGAGCAGTACTTC | CASSFGSTSREQYF
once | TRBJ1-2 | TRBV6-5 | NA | TGTGCCAGCAGTTACTCGATGCAGGGAAATGGCTACACCTTC | CASSYSMQGNGYTF
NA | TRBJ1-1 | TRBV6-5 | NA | TGTGCCAGCAGTTCTCCGGACAGCTACACTGAAGCTTTCTTT | CASSSPDSYTEAFF
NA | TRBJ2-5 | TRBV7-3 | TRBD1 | TGTGCCAGCAGCTCGACAGGGACCCAAGAGACCCAGTACTTC | CASSSTGTQETQYF
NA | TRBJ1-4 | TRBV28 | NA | TGTGCCAGCAGAGAAGGGCCCGTTGAAAAACTGTTTTTT | CASREGPVEKLFF
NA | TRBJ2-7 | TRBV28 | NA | TGTGCCAGCAGTTTAGAGGGCCAAGAGCAGTACTTC | CASSLEGQEQYF
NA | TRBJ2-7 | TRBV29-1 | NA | TGCAGCGCCCGAGGGGGGATGGAGCAGTACTTC | CSARGGMEQYF
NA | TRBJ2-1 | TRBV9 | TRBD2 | TGTGCCAGCAGCGCACCGGGACTAGCGGGAGTAGGCGCCTACAATGAGCAGTTCTTC | CASSAPGLAGVGAYNEQFF
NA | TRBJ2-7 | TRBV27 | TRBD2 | TGTGCCAGCAGTTTTAGCGGGAGGCTCTACGAGCAGTACTTC | CASSFSGRLYEQYF
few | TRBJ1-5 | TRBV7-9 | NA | TGTGCCAGCAGCTCCAGGACCAGCAATCAGCCCCAGCATTTT | CASSSRTSNQPQHF
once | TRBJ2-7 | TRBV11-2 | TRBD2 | TGTGCCAGCAGCTCGGGGACTAACTGGGACGAGCAGTACTTC | CASSSGTNWDEQYF
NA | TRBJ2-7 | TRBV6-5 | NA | TGTGCCAGCAGTCCGGACCGTCAAGTGGGCGAGCAGTACTTC | CASSPDRQVGEQYF
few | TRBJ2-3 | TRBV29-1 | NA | TGCAGCGTTGAAGGGGCAGGGATGGACACAGATACGCAGTATTTT | CSVEGAGMDTDTQYF
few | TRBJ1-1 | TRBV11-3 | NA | TGTGCCAGCAGCTTAGGGGGCATGAACACTGAAGCTTTCTTT | CASSLGGMNTEAFF
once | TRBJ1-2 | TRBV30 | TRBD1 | TGTGCCTGGAGTGTACGCGGGACAGGGAACTATGGCTACACCTTC | CAWSVRGTGNYGYTF
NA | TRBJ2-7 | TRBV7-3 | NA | TGTGCCAGCAGCTCCGCCGGGGGTTTCGACGAGCAGTACTTC | CASSSAGGFDEQYF
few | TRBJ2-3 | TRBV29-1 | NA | TGCAGCTCCACAGATACGCAGTATTTT | CSSTDTQYF
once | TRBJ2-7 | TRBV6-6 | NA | TGTGCCAGCAGTTACGCTTCTAGCGCCTACGAGCAGTACTTC | CASSYASSAYEQYF